The rows below give T cell receptor beta chains drawn from one sample of a study of blood T cell repertoires in COVID-19. Measured with immunoSEQ multiplex PCR; TCRdb has only the in-frame clones, and not every one. The sample includes 150,000 to 200,000 clones, 88% of them seen just once. Sequencing used peripheral blood. Source of these receptors: a human donor in a cohort sampled during active COVID-19. The CDR3 runs from the conserved cysteine through the conserved F or W. D genes are given only for firm matches. Where a row states a size, it is once, few, many or the class of an expanded clone; other rows omit it.

D gene	V gene	clone size	J gene	CDR3 DNA	CDR3 protein
-	TRBV5-1	once	TRBJ2-7	TGCGCCAGCAGCACCGGACAGTCCTACGAGCAGTACTTC	CASSTGQSYEQYF
TRBD2	TRBV11-2	-	TRBJ2-7	TGTGCCAGCAGCTTAGGGTGGACTAGGACGATGTCCTACGAGCAGTACTTC	CASSLGWTRTMSYEQYF
-	TRBV7-9	-	TRBJ2-6	TGTGCCAGCAGCTCCCGCCGGGGATCCTCTGGGGCCAACGTCCTGACTTTC	CASSSRRGSSGANVLTF
TRBD2	TRBV9	-	TRBJ2-3	TGTGCCAGCAGCGTAGGTAGCGGGGGACCTAGCACAGATACGCAGTATTTT	CASSVGSGGPSTDTQYF
TRBD2	TRBV27	-	TRBJ2-1	TGTGCCAGCAGTACCCGGAGGACTAGTTCCGATGAGCAGTTCTTC	CASSTRRTSSDEQFF
-	TRBV7-2	-	TRBJ2-1	TGTGCCAGCAGCTTAGGGGGTGTGCGGGGGCAGCAGTTCTTC	CASSLGGVRGQQFF
-	TRBV10-2	-	TRBJ1-4	TGCGCCAGCAGTGGCGGATTCACTAATGAAAAACTGTTTTTT	CASSGGFTNEKLFF
TRBD2	TRBV9	-	TRBJ2-5	TGTGCCAGCAGCGCTAGCGGGGGGGGGACAGAGACCCAGTACTTC	CASSASGGGTETQYF
TRBD1	TRBV6-2/TRBV6-3	-	TRBJ2-7	TGTGCCAGCAGTTCCCTACGGGACAGGACCCTCTACGAGCAGTACTTC	CASSSLRDRTLYEQYF
-	TRBV5-4	-	TRBJ2-3	TGTGCCAGCAGCTTGGTGTTTTCAGGCACAGATACGCAGTATTTT	CASSLVFSGTDTQYF
-	TRBV7-2	-	TRBJ2-2	TGTGCCAGCAGCTTACTCCCTGGCGGCCCCCACACCGGGGAGCTGTTTTTT	CASSLLPGGPHTGELFF
-	TRBV5-1	few	TRBJ2-2	TGCGCCAGCAGCTTGAGGGGAAACACCGGGGAGCTGTTTTTT	CASSLRGNTGELFF
TRBD1	TRBV10-1	-	TRBJ1-6	TGCGCCAGCAGTGAGGGACAGGTATACCTCAAGGTCAAATCACCCCTCCACTTT	CASSEGQVYLKVKSPLHF
-	TRBV7-6	-	TRBJ1-3	TGTGCCAGCAGCGGCCTCATCGGAAACACCATATATTTT	CASSGLIGNTIYF
TRBD1	TRBV7-8	-	TRBJ2-7	TGTGCCAGCAGCTTAGGTTTAGGTAGGGGGCCCTACGAGCAGTACTTC	CASSLGLGRGPYEQYF
-	TRBV6-5	-	TRBJ2-7	TGTGCCAGCAGTTACGGTGGGAGGTGGTCCTACGAGCAGTACTTC	CASSYGGRWSYEQYF
TRBD2	TRBV10-3	-	TRBJ2-5	TGTGCCACCGCGCCAGGACTAGCGGGGGGGCAAGAGACCCAGTACTTC	CATAPGLAGGQETQYF
-	TRBV21-1	-	TRBJ2-7	TGTGCCAGCAGCAAAACCGCGGGAGAGTATTTGTACTTC	CASSKTAGEYLYF
TRBD2	TRBV19	-	TRBJ2-7	TGTGCCAGTAGAGCCCCCGGGACTAGCGGCTACGAGCAGTACTTC	CASRAPGTSGYEQYF
-	TRBV28	once	TRBJ2-4	TGTGCCAGCAGTTTCCAGTTAGCCAAAAACATTCAGTACTTC	CASSFQLAKNIQYF
TRBD1	TRBV5-6	-	TRBJ1-2	TGTGCCAGCAGCCTAGGACAGGGTTCGGAGTCCTTC	CASSLGQGSESF
TRBD2	TRBV9	-	TRBJ2-2	TGTGCCAGCAGCGTGGGACTAGCGGGGAACACCGGGGAGCTGTTTTTT	CASSVGLAGNTGELFF
-	TRBV12-3/TRBV12-4	once	TRBJ2-1	TGTGCCAGCAGTTTGGCCAATGAGCAGTTCTTC	CASSLANEQFF
-	TRBV30	-	TRBJ1-1	TGTGCCTGGAGTGTAGTAACAGGGACGAACACTGAAGCTTTCTTT	CAWSVVTGTNTEAFF
-	TRBV6-5	-	TRBJ2-7	TGTGCCAGCAGTCGGGACACTCCTTACGAGCAGTACTTC	CASSRDTPYEQYF
TRBD2	TRBV5-1	-	TRBJ2-2	TGCGCCAGCAGCTTAAGAACTAGCGGAAACACCGGGGAGCTGTTTTTT	CASSLRTSGNTGELFF
TRBD1	TRBV2	-	TRBJ1-2	TGTGCCAGCAGTAGAACCGGGGACAGGGACGACTATGGCTACACCTTC	CASSRTGDRDDYGYTF